The T cell receptor (beta chain) described here comes from a study of blood T cells in healthy people across ages. The second PCR ran roughly 6 to 12 cycles with a sample-barcoded 5' primer and J-beta primers. The authors tagged each cDNA molecule using a template-switch adaptor with 12 random nucleotides. Any given sample supplied a minimum of 2.5 million CDR3-containing paired-end reads. TCRdb analysed the 5' RACE reads with MiXCR anew, one entry per CDR3 protein. The sample lists some 700,000 distinct CDR3 sequences; approximately 39% were seen once. As concerns this clonotype: Its antigen remains unknown.

Study observations and caveats: Investigators treated diversity estimates from one million T cells as underestimates.

CDR3 size: 11 residues. Trimming removed 5 bases at V and 6 bases at J, with 6 bases between. The germline V gene has CDR1 MDHEN and CDR2 SYDVKM. Per individual sample, total RNA of at least 5.5 micrograms was extracted. The sequenced sample consisted of blood. The J gene is TRBJ2-3, the V gene TRBV28; D is undetermined. This TCR derives from a woman aged 60-75 years in good health. The CDR3 bases are TGTGCCAGCAGTCGTAGTGATACGCAGTATTTT. It is translated as CASSRSDTQYF.